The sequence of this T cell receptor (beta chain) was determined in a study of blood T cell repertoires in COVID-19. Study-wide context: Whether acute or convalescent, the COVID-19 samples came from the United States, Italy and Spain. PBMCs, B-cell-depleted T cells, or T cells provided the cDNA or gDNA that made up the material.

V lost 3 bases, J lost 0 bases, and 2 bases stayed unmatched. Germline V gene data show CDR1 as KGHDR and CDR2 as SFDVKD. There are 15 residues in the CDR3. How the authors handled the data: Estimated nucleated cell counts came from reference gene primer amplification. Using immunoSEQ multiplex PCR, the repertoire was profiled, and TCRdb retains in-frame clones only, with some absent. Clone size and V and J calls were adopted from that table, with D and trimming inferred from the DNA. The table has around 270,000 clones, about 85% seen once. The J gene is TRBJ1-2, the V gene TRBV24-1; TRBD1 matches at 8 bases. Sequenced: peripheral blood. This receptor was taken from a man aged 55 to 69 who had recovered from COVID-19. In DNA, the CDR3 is TGTGCCACCAGTGATGACAGGGGACCTAACTATGGCTACACCTTC. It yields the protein CATSDDRGPNYGYTF.